This T cell receptor beta chain was sequenced in a study of radiation and T cells in renal cell carcinoma. Clones were read by immunoSEQ multiplex PCR, and TCRdb kept only the in-frame ones, dropping some. The table includes 150,000 or so clones, 87% detected once. Trimming took 0 bases from V and 5 from J, leaving 5 bases between them. Germline values: CDR1 SGHRS, CDR2 YFSETQ. The CDR3 extends over 13 amino acids. The sample's time point: blood 2 weeks post-SBRT. Treatment specified: 15 Gy SBRT to primary tumor, nephrectomy 4 weeks later. Radiation-treated patients gave blood at baseline, week 2 and week 4. In the case of this clone: Within the sample, other DNA sequences also encode this same CDR3.

The input for sequencing was blood, taken from a patient whose treatment included radiotherapy and nephrectomy. This clonotype originated in a woman aged 50 to 60 with renal cell carcinoma. V gene TRBV5-1 combines with J gene TRBJ2-2, with D unclear. The CDR3 nucleotides are TGCGCCAGCAGCTTGGGCGTGACCGGGGAGCTGTTTTTT. This translates into CASSLGVTGELFF. The entire variable domain, with the rest obtained from reference TRBV5-1 and TRBJ2-2, is as follows: KAGVTQTPRYLIKTRGQQVTLSCSPISGHRSVSWYQQTPGQGLQFLFEYFSETQRNKGNFPGRFSGRQFSNSRSEMNVSTLELGDSALYLCASSLGVTGELFFGEGSRLTVL.